Following are 18 T cell receptor beta chains from one sample sequenced in a study of beta chain features in type 1 diabetes (dated by TCRdb to 2017 to 2018). The full study reports these points: A moderate but significant shortening of TCRB CDR3 length was observed in type 1 diabetes patients in all four CD4+ subsets.

Their antigen targets remain unknown. Libraries were made using the immunoSEQ multiplex PCR assay. The entire isolated RNA was reverse transcribed using the High Capacity cDNA Reverse Transcription Kit, and thus expressed TCRB transcripts were sequenced. Entries here come from immuneACCESS through TCRdb and include only in-frame sequences with V and J called. Some clones fail to appear in such tables; in the studies checked, an unresolved V gene covers under half of the shortfall, and the cause of the remainder is unknown. This sample has more than 100,000 clones in its table, and roughly 28% of those were observed once. The ten largest clonotypes hold roughly 0.5% of the sample. Material: central memory CD4+ T cells from blood. All receptors come from a woman in her late teens or twenties with type 1 diabetes.

The chain employs TRBV27 and TRBJ1-2, with 7 positions matching TRBD1. This CDR3 is 12 amino acids long. The germline CDR1 and CDR2 sequences are MNHEY and SMNVEV (reference sequence). V lost 6 bases, J lost 8 bases, and 6 bases stayed unmatched. DNA of the CDR3: TGTGCCAGCAGCTACAGGGGTACGGGCTACACCTTC. This encodes CASSYRGTGYTF.

This clone was counted a few times. The chain couples TRBV5-1 to TRBJ2-3, with D perhaps TRBD2 (6 bases). Germline CDR1 SGHRS, CDR2 YFSETQ. V was trimmed by 0 bases and J by 7 bases, leaving 12 bases between them. The CDR3 consists of 14 residues. The CDR3: CASSLGDSSNTQYF. Written as DNA, the CDR3 is TGCGCCAGCAGCTTGGGGGACTCCTCGAATACGCAGTATTTT.

There are a few counts of this clone. This chain connects TRBV7-2 to TRBJ2-3; no firm D call. Trimming took off 5 bases at V and 2 bases at J, with 20 bases between the two ends. CDR3 length: 17 residues. Germline CDR1 and CDR2: SGHTA and FQGNSA. CDR3 sequence reads: CASSRPAGRSHTDTQYF. The CDR3 DNA reads TGTGCCAGCAGCCGCCCGGCAGGCCGAAGCCACACAGATACGCAGTATTTT.

Here the CDR3 reads CASSPSNRGNEQFF. The DNA of the CDR3 is TGTGCCAGCAGTCCATCCAACAGGGGCAATGAGCAGTTCTTC. The chain employs TRBV28 and TRBJ2-1; 7 positions agree with TRBD1. This CDR3 is 14 amino acids long. Germline V gives CDR1 MDHEN, CDR2 SYDVKM. V lost 5 bases to trimming and J lost 6 bases; unmatched junction nucleotides: 7. The variable domain in full, completed from reference TRBV28 and TRBJ2-1, reads DVKVTQSSRYLVKRTGEKVFLECVQDMDHENMFWYRQDPGLGLRLIYFSYDVKMKEKGDIPEGYSVSREKKERFSLILESASTNQTSMYLCASSPSNRGNEQFFGPGTRLTVL.

V is TRBV10-3 and J is TRBJ2-2; D remains ambiguous. The CDR3 covers 14 residues. Germline V gene sequence: CDR1 ENHRY, CDR2 SYGVKD. V lost 6 bases to trimming and J lost 3 bases, with 11 bases between them. CDR3 protein: CAIRGTEYTGELFF. The CDR3 DNA sequence: TGTGCCATCAGGGGTACAGAATACACCGGGGAGCTGTTTTTT.

V gene TRBV27 combines with J gene TRBJ2-2; 15 bases match TRBD2. J lost 2 bases, V lost 3 bases, and 10 bases had no gene match. CDR1 is MNHEY and CDR2 is SMNVEV in the germline V gene (reference sequence). The CDR3 spans 20 residues. CDR3 DNA: TGTGCCAGCAGTTTCCGCGCCCAGGGACTAGCGGGAGGTAACACCGGGGAGCTGTTTTTT. Protein sequence: CASSFRAQGLAGGNTGELFF.

This chain uses TRBV27 with TRBJ2-7; TRBD1 matches at 9 bases. Germline assignment: CDR1 MNHEY and CDR2 SMNVEV (reference sequence). The CDR3 consists of 16 residues. With V trimmed by 5 bases and J by 1 base, 9 bases remained unmatched. The CDR3 reads CASSPNPGQGSYEQYF. The CDR3, as DNA: TGTGCCAGCAGTCCAAACCCGGGACAGGGATCCTACGAGCAGTACTTC.

This clone was detected a few times. The V and J genes are TRBV2 and TRBJ2-7, with D perhaps matching TRBD1 (6 bases). The germline V gene encodes CDR1 SNHLY and CDR2 FYNNEI. V was pared by 7 bases and J by 2 bases, with 24 bases between. The CDR3 has 17 amino acids. The CDR3 region is CASTSKPQGTLPYEQYF. The CDR3, as DNA: TGTGCCAGCACCTCCAAGCCCCAGGGGACCTTACCCTACGAGCAGTACTTC.

This clone was seen only a few times. The chain carries TRBV7-2 and TRBJ1-1; D not resolved. Trimming cost V 2 bases and J 1 base, with 11 bases left between them. Germline V lookup: CDR1 SGHTA, CDR2 FQGNSA. The CDR3 runs 15 residues. CDR3: CASSLRHGGNTEAFF. The CDR3 DNA is TGTGCCAGCAGCTTACGGCACGGCGGGAACACTGAAGCTTTCTTT.

CDR3 in amino acids: CAISESGVGGYEQYF. CDR3 DNA: TGTGCCATCAGTGAATCAGGGGTAGGCGGCTACGAGCAGTACTTC. The V call is TRBV10-3, the J call TRBJ2-7; D possibly corresponds to TRBD1 (6 bases). V dropped 3 bases and J dropped 3 bases, with 15 bases sitting between them. CDR3 length equals 15 residues. CDR1 is ENHRY, CDR2 SYGVKD, per germline.

This clone came up a few times. This chain links TRBV10-1 with TRBJ2-7, with 14 bases aligning to TRBD2. Germline V gene lookup returns CDR1 WNHNN and CDR2 SYGVQD (reference sequence). V was pared by 5 bases and J by 3 bases, with 21 bases of the junction left unmatched. The CDR3 consists of 21 residues. Here the CDR3 DNA reads TGCGCCAGCAGTAAGCCCGGACTAGCGGGAGGACCCTTACCACCTCTCTACGAGCAGTACGTC. This translates into CASSKPGLAGGPLPPLYEQYV.

This clone was detected only a few times. The CDR3 reads CASRLGVDQPQHF. The CDR3 DNA reads TGTGCCAGCCGCTTAGGGGTGGACCAGCCCCAGCATTTT. The chain combines TRBV28 with TRBJ1-5; perhaps TRBD1 as D (5 bases). The germline gives CDR1 MDHEN, CDR2 SYDVKM. The CDR3 has 13 amino acids. Between the trimmed V and J ends, which lost 8 bases and 7 bases, there was a span of 15 bases.

The chain has TRBV6-1 and TRBJ2-2, with TRBD1 identical over 8 bases. The CDR3 is 15 residues long. Germline V CDR1 and CDR2: MNHNS, SASEGT. With 5 bases clipped from V and 5 bases from J, the junction kept 7 bases outside the gene matches. This CDR3 is CASSPGQARTGELFF. CDR3 nucleotides: TGTGCCAGCAGTCCGGGACAGGCTCGAACCGGGGAGCTGTTTTTT.

The gene calls are TRBV7-2 and TRBJ2-5; perhaps TRBD2 as D (7 bases). Germline V gene data show CDR1 as SGHTA and CDR2 as FQGNSA. Trimming cost V 5 bases and J 5 bases, with 15 bases left between them. This CDR3 is built from 14 residues. This CDR3 is CASSPRRGQETQYF. CDR3 nucleotides: TGTGCCAGCAGCCCACGGCGGGGGCAGGAGACCCAGTACTTC. Together with reference TRBV7-2 and TRBJ2-5, the CDR3 gives the full variable domain: GAGVSQSPSNKVTEKGKDVELRCDPISGHTALYWYRQSLGQGLEFLIYFQGNSAPDKSGLPSDRFSAERTGGSVSTLTIQRTQQEDSAVYLCASSPRRGQETQYFGPGTRLLVL.

This clone came up a few times. The V and J genes are TRBV6-5 and TRBJ1-1; 12 nucleotides align to TRBD1. V shed 2 bases, J shed 5 bases, and the junction held 3 bases outside the gene matches. Germline CDR1 and CDR2: MNHEY and SVGAGI. This CDR3 is 15 amino acids long. The CDR3 spells CASSYTGQGATEAFF. The CDR3 DNA follows: TGTGCCAGCAGTTACACGGGACAGGGGGCAACTGAAGCTTTCTTT.

In its sample, this clone was seen a few times. This CDR3 reads CASSLYTGKIPNEQFF. DNA of the CDR3: TGTGCCAGCAGCTTGTACACCGGGAAAATACCCAATGAGCAGTTCTTC. This chain uses TRBV5-8 with TRBJ2-1, with D maybe TRBD2 (5 bases). CDR3 length: 16 amino acids. V lost 1 base and J lost 6, with 17 bases in between. The V gene's germline CDR1 is SGHTS and CDR2 YDEGEE.

The chain uses TRBV10-3 and TRBJ2-3; a weak D match, TRBD2 (6 bases). The CDR3 is 14 amino acids. The V gene lost 6 bases and the J gene lost 0 bases, with 10 bases spanning the gap. Germline CDR1 is ENHRY and CDR2 is SYGVKD. As DNA, the CDR3 is TGTGCCATCAGCCTAGCGCTGAGCACAGATACGCAGTATTTT. Translated: CAISLALSTDTQYF.

This clone occurred a few times. The gene calls are TRBV27 and TRBJ1-2; unclear D gene. The V and J ends lost 2 bases and 8 bases respectively, with 12 bases between them. Germline values: CDR1 MNHEY, CDR2 SMNVEV (reference sequence). The CDR3 loop spans 13 amino acids. The CDR3 DNA follows: TGTGCCAGCAGTTTAGGAGCGACGCAAGGCTACACCTTC. Its translation: CASSLGATQGYTF.